This T cell receptor beta chain comes out of a study of blood T cells in healthy people across ages. Notes on the study in general: Researchers report that TCR beta diversity correlated strongly with naive T cell percentage.

The CDR3 contains 14 residues. The V gene's germline CDR1 is KGHSH and CDR2 LQKENI. V was cut by 1 base and J by 5 bases, with 11 bases left in between. This clonotype was counted only a few times. Its matching antigen is unknown. Sample-barcoded 5' priming and a J-beta primer mix drove a second PCR of about 6 to 11 cycles. TCRdb used MiXCR to reprocess the 5' RACE reads, holding one entry per CDR3 protein. The sample lists hundreds of thousands of distinct CDR3 sequences, roughly 43% seen once, with around 30% in the top ten. Sequencing was carried out using blood. The clonotype originates from a man older than 75 in good health. The chain is built from TRBV18 and TRBJ2-5; weak D call: TRBD2 (5 bases). The CDR3 DNA reads as TGTGCCAGCTCACCACAGGACTCGAGGGAGACCCAGTACTTC. Protein product: CASSPQDSRETQYF. Together with reference TRBV18 and TRBJ2-5, the CDR3 gives the full variable domain: NAGVMQNPRHLVRRRGQEARLRCSPMKGHSHVYWYRQLPEEGLKFMVYLQKENIIDESGMPKERFSAEFPKEGPSILRIQQVVRGDSAAYFCASSPQDSRETQYFGPGTRLLVL.